This TCR beta chain comes out of a study of blood T cell repertoires in COVID-19. Study in general: Sample material is recorded as cDNA or gDNA derived from T cells, B-cell-depleted T cells, or PBMCs.

Allocation to cohorts depended on clinical history reported by the participants. The CDR3 is made up of 14 amino acids. With V trimmed by 7 bases and J by 5 bases, 8 bases remained unmatched. The germline V gene has CDR1 SNHLY and CDR2 FYNNEI. Study processing details: Amplification with reference gene primers provided the estimates of nucleated cell counts. The assay was immunoSEQ multiplex PCR, and TCRdb's table has in-frame clones only and misses some. From that table come the V and J calls and clone size; the DNA was used to work out D and trimming. Of around 450,000 clones detected, roughly nine tenths appear once; the ten largest clones hold over 1.5%.

The TCR was taken from a woman under 30 with acute COVID-19. Sequencing was carried out using PBMCs or T cells enriched from blood (not recorded which). The V and J genes are TRBV2 and TRBJ2-7; 10 bases map to TRBD2. CDR3 nucleotide sequence: TGTGCCAGCACAACAGGGACTAGCGACCACGAGCAGTACTTC. Protein sequence: CASTTGTSDHEQYF. The whole variable domain, remainder taken from reference TRBV2 and TRBJ2-7, is EPEVTQTPSHQVTQMGQEVILRCVPISNHLYFYWYRQILGQKVEFLVSFYNNEISEKSEIFDDQFSVERPDGSNFTLKIRSTKLEDSAMYFCASTTGTSDHEQYFGPGTRLTVT.